A selection of T cell receptor beta chains follows, all from one sample in a study of CD8+ T cells in alopecia areata. This table comes from immunoSEQ multiplex PCR, and its TCRdb copy is limited to in-frame clones, with some not included. The profile shows around 140,000 clones, nearly 55% of them singletons. The material sequenced was CD8+ T cells sorted from blood, taken at week 4, from a patient treated with tofacitinib. These receptors originate from a human donor with alopecia areata. CDR3s include the opening cysteine and the closing phenylalanine or tryptophan. The order of the fields is J gene, clone size, V gene, D gene, CDR3 DNA, CDR3 protein. A D gene is named only where the DNA matches it firmly. The size entry is marked missing in some rows and otherwise reads once, few, many or a size class.

TRBJ2-7,NA,TRBV13,NA,TGTGCCAGCAGCTCGTTTACATGGGGCGAGCAGTACTTC,CASSSFTWGEQYF
TRBJ2-5,NA,TRBV18,TRBD2,TGTGCCAGCTCAACCACAGGACTAGCGGCGCTCCGAGAGACCCAGTACTTC,CASSTTGLAALRETQYF
TRBJ2-5,NA,TRBV7-9,NA,TGTGCCAGCAGCTTAGCGGCCGGGATTGTGATCCAAGAGACCCAGTACTTC,CASSLAAGIVIQETQYF
TRBJ2-7,few,TRBV7-6,NA,TGTGCCAGCAGCCCGGAGGGAGACATGGGCTACGAGCAGTACTTC,CASSPEGDMGYEQYF
TRBJ2-5,few,TRBV12-5,NA,TGTGCTAGTGCGGCGTGGTACCAAGAGACCCAGTACTTC,CASAAWYQETQYF
TRBJ1-2,NA,TRBV10-2,NA,TGCGCCAGCAGTGAATCGGGTGCCCTGGGCGGCTACACCTTC,CASSESGALGGYTF
TRBJ2-2,few,TRBV4-1,NA,TGCGCCAGCACCCTGAACCCGTCCGGTTTTGAGGGATTAACCGGGGAGCTGTTTTTT,CASTLNPSGFEGLTGELFF
TRBJ2-1,NA,TRBV7-9,NA,TGTGCCAGCAGCTCCAGCCGGACGGGGTTCCCCGTCTACAATGAGCAGTTCTTC,CASSSSRTGFPVYNEQFF
TRBJ1-1,NA,TRBV5-1,NA,TGCGCCAGCAGCTTGGTGGCGGGAGGCACTGAAGCTTTCTTT,CASSLVAGGTEAFF
TRBJ2-2,NA,TRBV13,NA,TGTGCCAGCAGCTTCAGCGGGACCGGGGAGCTGTTTTTT,CASSFSGTGELFF
TRBJ1-1,few,TRBV13,TRBD1,TGTGCCAGCAGCGAATTCACCGGACAGGGTATCCCGGACACTGAAGCTTTCTTT,CASSEFTGQGIPDTEAFF
TRBJ1-1,NA,TRBV30,NA,TGTGCCTGCGGATCCTGGGGCACTGAAGCTTTCTTT,CACGSWGTEAFF
TRBJ1-6,NA,TRBV5-4,NA,TGTGCCAGCAGCTTAAATCTCGATAATTCACCCCTCCACTTT,CASSLNLDNSPLHF
TRBJ2-3,NA,TRBV29-1,NA,TGCAGCGTTGAAGGGGTCTTGTCGGGGGGCACAGATACGCAGTATTTT,CSVEGVLSGGTDTQYF
TRBJ1-6,NA,TRBV7-9,NA,TGTGCCAGCAGCTTAGCTCTCATGTGGTCACCCCTCCACTTT,CASSLALMWSPLHF
TRBJ1-3,many,TRBV7-6,NA,TGTGCCAGCAGCTTACAGGGCAACTCTGGAAACACCATATATTTT,CASSLQGNSGNTIYF
TRBJ2-7,NA,TRBV15,NA,TGTGCCACCAGCAGAGATTGGGGGAACTCCTACGAGCAGTACTTC,CATSRDWGNSYEQYF
TRBJ1-6,NA,TRBV5-1,NA,TGCGCCAGCAGCTTGGATGGGGCTAATTCACCCCTCCACTTT,CASSLDGANSPLHF
TRBJ2-7,NA,TRBV11-2,NA,TGTGCCAGCAGCTTATACAGGGACGACGAGCAGTACTTC,CASSLYRDDEQYF
TRBJ2-1,NA,TRBV14,TRBD1,TGTGCCAGCAGCCAAGAGGGACAGGGCCATGAGCAGTTCTTC,CASSQEGQGHEQFF
TRBJ2-2,many,TRBV5-4,NA,TGTGCCAGCAGCCCGAAGGGCAGGGACACCGGGGAGCTGTTTTTT,CASSPKGRDTGELFF
TRBJ2-1,few,TRBV29-1,NA,TGCAGCGTTGAAACGGGGCACCGATCCTACAATGAGCAGTTCTTC,CSVETGHRSYNEQFF
TRBJ2-1,NA,TRBV6-5,TRBD2,TGTGCCAGCAGTTACCCGGGAGGAGAGCAGTTCTTC,CASSYPGGEQFF
TRBJ1-2,NA,TRBV29-1,NA,TGCAGCGTTGGAGAGCCCGCCTACACCTTC,CSVGEPAYTF
TRBJ2-4,NA,TRBV7-9,NA,TGTGCCAGCAGCTCGGAGGGGGTAGCCAAAAACATTCAGTACTTC,CASSSEGVAKNIQYF
TRBJ1-4,NA,TRBV4-3,NA,TGCGCCAGCAGCCAAGATCTGGGGAAGTCGAGGGAAAAACTGTTTTTT,CASSQDLGKSREKLFF
TRBJ2-3,NA,TRBV29-1,NA,TGCAGCGTCCCCACTCAGGACGATACGCAGTATTTT,CSVPTQDDTQYF
TRBJ2-1,NA,TRBV13,TRBD1,TGTGCCAGCAGCATCCCCGGGACAGATGACAATGAGCAGTTCTTC,CASSIPGTDDNEQFF
TRBJ2-2,few,TRBV5-6,NA,TGTGCCAGCAGCTTGGACGGCGGGGAGCTGTTTTTT,CASSLDGGELFF
TRBJ1-1,NA,TRBV4-2,NA,TGTGCCAGCAGCCAAGCGGGGTGGGGGACTGAAGCTTTCTTT,CASSQAGWGTEAFF
TRBJ2-7,NA,TRBV30,NA,TGTGCCTGGAGTGTTACCAGGGACTCCTACGAGCAGTACTTC,CAWSVTRDSYEQYF
TRBJ1-6,few,TRBV7-9,TRBD1,TGTGCCAGCAGATCGGACAGGGGCAATTCACCCCTCCACTTT,CASRSDRGNSPLHF
TRBJ1-5,NA,TRBV15,TRBD1,TGTGCCACCAGCAGAACCCTCAGGGACAGAGACAATCAGCCCCAGCATTTT,CATSRTLRDRDNQPQHF
TRBJ2-2,NA,TRBV11-2,NA,TGTGCCAGCAGCGACGGGGGACGGACAGGAAGACCCGGGGAGCTGTTTTTT,CASSDGGRTGRPGELFF
TRBJ1-1,NA,TRBV6-5,NA,TGTGCCAGCAGTTACCAGGTGTACACTGAAGCTTTCTTT,CASSYQVYTEAFF
TRBJ1-2,NA,TRBV9,TRBD1,TGTGCCAGCAGCGATAGACAGGGAGCCTTCTATGGCTACACCTTC,CASSDRQGAFYGYTF
TRBJ1-5,NA,TRBV30,NA,TGTGCCTGGAGTGTAACCAGCAATCAGCCCCAGCATTTT,CAWSVTSNQPQHF
TRBJ2-5,NA,TRBV7-9,NA,TGTGCCAGCAGCCCTAATTCTCGGCTTCAAGAGACCCAGTACTTC,CASSPNSRLQETQYF
TRBJ2-7,NA,TRBV6-5,NA,TGTGCCAGCACCTCGGACGGAAGCTCCTACGAGCAGTACTTC,CASTSDGSSYEQYF
TRBJ2-7,NA,TRBV29-1,NA,TGCAGCGTTGTATCGGGGTACGAGCAGTACTTC,CSVVSGYEQYF
TRBJ1-1,few,TRBV13,NA,TGTGCCAGCAGCCCCGACGACAGCCTCGAAGCTTTCTTT,CASSPDDSLEAFF
TRBJ2-7,once,TRBV13,TRBD2,TGTGCCAGCAGCTTTCCCGGACTAGGGATCTACGAGCAGTACTTC,CASSFPGLGIYEQYF
TRBJ1-2,few,TRBV29-1,NA,TGCAGCGTTGACCCGGGAACCTTCTTC,CSVDPGTFF
TRBJ2-7,few,TRBV4-1,NA,TGCGCCAGCAGCCGGGTCAGGGAGTCCTACGAGCAGTACTTC,CASSRVRESYEQYF
TRBJ1-5,few,TRBV5-6,NA,TGTGCCAGCAGCTTGGGGGGGGATCAGCCCCAGCATTTT,CASSLGGDQPQHF
TRBJ2-7,few,TRBV7-9,NA,TGTGCCAGCAGCTTAGGCGTCGTGGGGCAGTACTTC,CASSLGVVGQYF
TRBJ1-1,NA,TRBV6-5,NA,TGTGCCAGCAGTTCTCTTCCGACAGGCGGGAACACTGAAGCTTTCTTT,CASSSLPTGGNTEAFF